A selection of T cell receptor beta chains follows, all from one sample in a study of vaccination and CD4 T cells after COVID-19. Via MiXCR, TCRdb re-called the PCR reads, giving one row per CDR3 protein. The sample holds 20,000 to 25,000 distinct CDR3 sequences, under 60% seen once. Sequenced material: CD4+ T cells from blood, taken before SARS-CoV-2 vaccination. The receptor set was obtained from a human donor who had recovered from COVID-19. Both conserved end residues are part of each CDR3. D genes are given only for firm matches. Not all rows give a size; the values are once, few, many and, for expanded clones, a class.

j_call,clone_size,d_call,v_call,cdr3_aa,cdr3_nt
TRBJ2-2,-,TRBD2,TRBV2,CASTRGLAANTGELFF,TGTGCCAGCACTCGGGGACTAGCGGCGAACACCGGGGAGCTGTTTTTT
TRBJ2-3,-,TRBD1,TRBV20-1,CSASAGGASADTQYF,TGCAGTGCTTCCGCAGGGGGCGCGTCTGCAGATACGCAGTATTTT
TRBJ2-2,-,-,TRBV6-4,CASSESDTGGLFF,TGTGCCAGCAGTGAGTCCGACACCGGGGGGCTGTTTTTT
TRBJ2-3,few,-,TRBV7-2,CASSLNSRQYF,TGTGCCAGCAGCTTAAACTCGAGGCAGTATTTT
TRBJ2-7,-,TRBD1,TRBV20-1,CSARVPGRTGAIEQYF,TGCAGTGCTAGAGTGCCCGGAAGGACAGGGGCCATTGAGCAGTACTTC
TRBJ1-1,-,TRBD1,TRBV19,CASSITTGATLSVSEAFF,TGTGCCAGTAGTATAACGACAGGGGCCACTTTGAGTGTCTCTGAAGCTTTCTTT
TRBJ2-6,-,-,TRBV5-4,CASSLARASGANVLTF,TGTGCCAGCAGCTTGGCCAGGGCCTCTGGGGCCAACGTCCTGACTTTC
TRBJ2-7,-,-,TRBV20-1,CSARDLPQRTSYEQYF,TGCAGTGCTAGAGATCTTCCCCAGCGAACCTCCTACGAGCAGTACTTC
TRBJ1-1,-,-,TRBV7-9,CASSLGGLGTEAFF,TGTGCCAGCAGCTTAGGGGGGCTCGGCACTGAAGCTTTCTTT
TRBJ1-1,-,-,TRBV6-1,CASSAGGVNTEAFF,TGTGCCAGCAGCGCGGGGGGGGTGAACACTGAAGCTTTCTTT
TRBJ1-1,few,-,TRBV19,CASLDGGTNTEAFF,TGTGCCAGTCTAGACGGGGGGACGAACACTGAAGCTTTCTTT
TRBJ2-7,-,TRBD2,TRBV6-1,CASRNQLAGAHEQYF,TGTGCCAGCAGAAACCAACTAGCGGGAGCGCACGAGCAGTACTTC
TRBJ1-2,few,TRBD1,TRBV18,CASSPTTGTGDYGYTF,TGTGCCAGCTCACCAACAACCGGGACAGGGGACTATGGCTACACCTTC
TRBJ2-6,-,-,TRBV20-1,CSAANTTVIYSGANVLTF,TGCAGTGCTGCAAACACGACAGTAATATACTCTGGGGCCAACGTCCTGACTTTC
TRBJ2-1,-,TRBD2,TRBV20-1,CSARLAGGLDEQFF,TGCAGTGCTAGGCTAGCGGGAGGTTTGGATGAGCAGTTCTTC
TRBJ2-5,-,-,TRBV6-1,CASSDQETQYF,TGTGCCAGCAGTGACCAAGAGACCCAGTACTTC
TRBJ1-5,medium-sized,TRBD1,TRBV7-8,CASSLSGQVGQPQHF,TGTGCCAGCAGCCTTAGCGGACAGGTGGGACAGCCCCAGCATTTT
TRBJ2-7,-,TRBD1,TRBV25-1,CASSGGQGVFYEQYF,TGTGCCAGCAGTGGTGGACAGGGGGTTTTCTACGAGCAGTACTTC
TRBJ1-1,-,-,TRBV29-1,CSVDAATEAFF,TGCAGCGTTGATGCAGCCACTGAAGCTTTCTTT
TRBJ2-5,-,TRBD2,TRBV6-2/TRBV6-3,CASRRLAGDLETQYF,TGTGCCAGCAGAAGACTAGCGGGTGATTTAGAGACCCAGTACTTC
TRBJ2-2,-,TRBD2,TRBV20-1,CSASLTSGNTGELFF,TGCAGTGCTAGCCTAACTAGCGGGAACACCGGGGAGCTGTTTTTT
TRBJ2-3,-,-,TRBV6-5,CASSYSTGVTDTQYF,TGTGCCAGCAGTTACTCGACCGGCGTCACAGATACGCAGTATTTT
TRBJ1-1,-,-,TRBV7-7,CASSLVPGAEAFF,TGTGCCAGCAGCTTAGTCCCAGGTGCTGAAGCTTTCTTT
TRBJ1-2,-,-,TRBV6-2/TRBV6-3,CASKDGGNYGYTF,TGTGCCAGTAAAGACGGTGGAAACTATGGCTACACCTTC
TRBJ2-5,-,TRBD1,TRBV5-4,CASSLEGAQGTQYF,TGTGCCAGCAGCTTGGAGGGGGCGCAGGGGACCCAGTACTTC
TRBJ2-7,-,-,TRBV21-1,CASSKARLTSGARVHEQYF,TGTGCCAGCAGCAAAGCGCGGTTGACTAGCGGGGCCCGAGTCCACGAGCAGTACTTC
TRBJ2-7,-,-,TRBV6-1,CASSWTDYEQYF,TGTGCCAGCAGCTGGACGGACTACGAGCAGTACTTC
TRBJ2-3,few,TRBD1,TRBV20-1,CSARRQGGSTDTQYF,TGCAGTGCTAGACGACAGGGGGGAAGCACAGATACGCAGTATTTT
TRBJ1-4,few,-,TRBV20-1,CSARGGATNEKLFF,TGCAGTGCTAGAGGGGGGGCGACTAATGAAAAACTGTTTTTT
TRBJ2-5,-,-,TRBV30,CAWRVTAQGTQYF,TGTGCCTGGAGGGTTACTGCTCAGGGGACCCAGTACTTC
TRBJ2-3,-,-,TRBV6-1,CAGGKRGSDTQYF,TGTGCCGGCGGCAAGAGAGGATCAGATACGCAGTATTTT
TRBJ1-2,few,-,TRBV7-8,CASSFGQGAGYGYTF,TGTGCCAGCAGCTTTGGGCAGGGTGCGGGCTATGGCTACACCTTC
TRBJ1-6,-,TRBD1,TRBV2,CASGRDRSSPLHF,TGTGCCAGCGGGAGGGACAGGTCTTCACCCCTCCACTTT
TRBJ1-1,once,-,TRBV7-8,CASSLGVGNTEAFF,TGTGCCAGCAGCTTAGGCGTCGGGAACACTGAAGCTTTCTTT
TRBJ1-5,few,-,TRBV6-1,CASRSGGLQPQHF,TGTGCCAGCAGGTCCGGGGGGCTTCAGCCCCAGCATTTT
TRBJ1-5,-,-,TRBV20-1,CSASISYSNQPQHF,TGCAGTGCTTCAATAAGCTATAGCAATCAGCCCCAGCATTTT
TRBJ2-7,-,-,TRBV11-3,CASSQGTDSYEQYF,TGTGCCAGCAGTCAAGGAACAGACTCCTACGAGCAGTACTTC
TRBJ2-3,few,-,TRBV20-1,CSAFWGITDTQYF,TGCAGTGCGTTCTGGGGGATCACAGATACGCAGTATTTT
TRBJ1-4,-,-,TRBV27,CASSRVGPLPGELFF,TGTGCCAGCAGTCGAGTGGGACCTCTACCAGGGGAACTGTTTTTT
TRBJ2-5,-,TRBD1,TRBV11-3,CASSLGQGETQYF,TGTGCCAGCAGCTTAGGACAGGGGGAGACCCAGTACTTC
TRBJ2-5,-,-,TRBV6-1,CASSRTPETQYF,TGTGCCAGCAGCCGGACTCCAGAGACCCAGTACTTC